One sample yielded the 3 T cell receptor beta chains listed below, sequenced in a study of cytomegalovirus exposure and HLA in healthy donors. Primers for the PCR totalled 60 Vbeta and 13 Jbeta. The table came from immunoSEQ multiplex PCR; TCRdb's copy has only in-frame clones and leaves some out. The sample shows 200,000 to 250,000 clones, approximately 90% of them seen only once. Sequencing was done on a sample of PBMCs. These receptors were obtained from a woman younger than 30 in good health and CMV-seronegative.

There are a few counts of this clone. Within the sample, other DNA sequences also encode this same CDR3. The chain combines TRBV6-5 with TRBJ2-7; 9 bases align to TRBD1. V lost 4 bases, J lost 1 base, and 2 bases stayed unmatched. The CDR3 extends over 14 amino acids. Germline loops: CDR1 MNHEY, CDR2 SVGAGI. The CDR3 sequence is CASSSTGGSYEQYF. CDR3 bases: TGTGCCAGCAGTTCGACAGGGGGTTCCTACGAGCAGTACTTC.

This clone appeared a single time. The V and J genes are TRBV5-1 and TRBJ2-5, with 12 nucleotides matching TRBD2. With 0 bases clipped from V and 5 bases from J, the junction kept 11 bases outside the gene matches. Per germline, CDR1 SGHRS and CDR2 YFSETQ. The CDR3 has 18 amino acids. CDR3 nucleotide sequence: TGCGCCAGCAGCTTGGGACTAGCGGGAGTTCCCGCCACGGAGACCCAGTACTTC. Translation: CASSLGLAGVPATETQYF.

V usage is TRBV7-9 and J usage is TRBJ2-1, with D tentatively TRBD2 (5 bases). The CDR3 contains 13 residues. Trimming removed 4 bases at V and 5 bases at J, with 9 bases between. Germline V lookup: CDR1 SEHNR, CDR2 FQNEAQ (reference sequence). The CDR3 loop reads CASSYFSDNEQFF. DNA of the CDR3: TGTGCCAGCAGCTACTTTAGCGACAATGAGCAGTTCTTC.